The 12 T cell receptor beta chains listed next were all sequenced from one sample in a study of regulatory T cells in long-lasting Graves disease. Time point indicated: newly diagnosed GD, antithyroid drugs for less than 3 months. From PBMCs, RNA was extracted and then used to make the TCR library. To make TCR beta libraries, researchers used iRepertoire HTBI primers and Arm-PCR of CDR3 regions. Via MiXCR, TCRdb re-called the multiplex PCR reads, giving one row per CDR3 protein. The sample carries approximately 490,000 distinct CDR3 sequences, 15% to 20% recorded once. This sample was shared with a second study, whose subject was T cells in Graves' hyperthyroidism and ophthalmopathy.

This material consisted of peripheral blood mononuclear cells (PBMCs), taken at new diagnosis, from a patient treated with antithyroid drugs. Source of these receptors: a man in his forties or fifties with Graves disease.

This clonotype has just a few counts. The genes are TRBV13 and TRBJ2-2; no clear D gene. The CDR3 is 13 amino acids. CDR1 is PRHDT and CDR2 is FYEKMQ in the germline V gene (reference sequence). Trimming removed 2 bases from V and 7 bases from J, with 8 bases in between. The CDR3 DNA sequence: TGTGCCAGCAGCTTATCGGTCATCGGGGAGCTGTTTTTT. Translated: CASSLSVIGELFF. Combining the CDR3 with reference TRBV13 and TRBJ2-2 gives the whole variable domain AAGVIQSPRHLIKEKRETATLKCYPIPRHDTVYWYQQGPGQDPQFLISFYEKMQSDKGSIPDRFSAQQFSDYHSELNMSSLELGDSALYFCASSLSVIGELFFGEGSRLTVL.

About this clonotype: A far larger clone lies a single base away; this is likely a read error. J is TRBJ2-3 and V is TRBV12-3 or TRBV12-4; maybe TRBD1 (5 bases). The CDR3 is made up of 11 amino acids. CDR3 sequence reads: CASSPTGTQYF. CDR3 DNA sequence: TGTGCCAGCAGCCCCACAGGTACGCAGTATTTT.

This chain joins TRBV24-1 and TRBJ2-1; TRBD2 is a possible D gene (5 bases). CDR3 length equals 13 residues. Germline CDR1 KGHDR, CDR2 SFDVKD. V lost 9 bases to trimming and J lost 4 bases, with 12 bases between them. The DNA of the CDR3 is TGTGCCACCTCTAGGACTGTATACAATGAGCAGTTCTTC. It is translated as CATSRTVYNEQFF.

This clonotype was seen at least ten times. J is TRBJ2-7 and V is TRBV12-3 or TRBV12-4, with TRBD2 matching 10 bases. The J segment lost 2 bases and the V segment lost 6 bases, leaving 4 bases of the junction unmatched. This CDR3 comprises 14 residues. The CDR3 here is CASRSAGGTYEQYF. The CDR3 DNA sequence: TGTGCCAGCAGATCAGCGGGAGGGACCTACGAGCAGTACTTC.

The CDR3 loop reads CASSVTTEAFF. The CDR3 DNA reads as TGTGCCAGCAGCGTTACCACTGAAGCTTTCTTT. The J gene is TRBJ1-1, the V gene TRBV9; D not resolved. Germline CDR1 is SGDLS and CDR2 is YYNGEE. The V and J ends lost 2 bases and 4 bases respectively, with 3 bases between them. The CDR3 extends over 11 amino acids.

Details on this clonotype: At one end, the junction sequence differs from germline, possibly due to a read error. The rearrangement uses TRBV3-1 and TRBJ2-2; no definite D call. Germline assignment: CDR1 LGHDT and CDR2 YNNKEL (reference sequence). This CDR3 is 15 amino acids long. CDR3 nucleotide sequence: TGTGCCAGCAACCAAGATTCCGCTAGGGCCGGGGAGCTGTTTTTT. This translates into CASNQDSARAGELFF.

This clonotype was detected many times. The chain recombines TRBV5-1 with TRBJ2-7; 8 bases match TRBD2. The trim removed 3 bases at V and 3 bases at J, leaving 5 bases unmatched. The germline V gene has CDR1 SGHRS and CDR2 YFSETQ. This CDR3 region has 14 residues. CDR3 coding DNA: TGCGCCAGCAGCTATACTAGCGGATACTACGAGCAGTACTTC. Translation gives CASSYTSGYYEQYF.

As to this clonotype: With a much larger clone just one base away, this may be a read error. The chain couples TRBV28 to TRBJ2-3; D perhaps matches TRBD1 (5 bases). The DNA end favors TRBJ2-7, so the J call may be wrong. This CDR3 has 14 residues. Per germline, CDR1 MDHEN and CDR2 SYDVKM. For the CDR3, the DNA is TGTGCCAGCAGATTACAGGAACAGGCCTACGAGCAGTACTTC. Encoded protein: CASRLQEQAYEQYF.

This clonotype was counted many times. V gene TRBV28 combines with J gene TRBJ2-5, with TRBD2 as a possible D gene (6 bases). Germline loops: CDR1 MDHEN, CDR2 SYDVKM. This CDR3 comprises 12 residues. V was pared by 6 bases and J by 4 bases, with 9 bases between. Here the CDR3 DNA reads TGTGCCAGCAGGGACGGGGGAGAGACCCAGTACTTC. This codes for CASRDGGETQYF.

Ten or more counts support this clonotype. This CDR3 is CSARDQAGPYEQYF. The CDR3 bases are TGCAGTGCTAGAGATCAAGCGGGGCCCTACGAGCAGTACTTC. J is TRBJ2-7 and V is TRBV20-1, with 7 bases lining up with TRBD2. The V and J ends lost 0 bases and 2 bases, in that order; junction bases with no gene match: 4. Germline CDR1 and CDR2: DFQATT and SNEGSKA (reference sequence). CDR3 length: 14 residues.

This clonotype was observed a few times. This CDR3 reads CASRDIYNEQFF. CDR3 bases: TGTGCCAGCAGAGACATTTACAATGAGCAGTTCTTC. V and J are TRBV12-3 or TRBV12-4 and TRBJ2-1; D uncertain. Trimming took off 6 bases at V and 4 bases at J, with 7 bases between the two ends. The length of the CDR3 is 12 residues.

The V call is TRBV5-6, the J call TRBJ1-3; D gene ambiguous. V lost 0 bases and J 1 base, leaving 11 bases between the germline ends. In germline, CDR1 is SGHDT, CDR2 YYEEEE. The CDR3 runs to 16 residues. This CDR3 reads CASSLVNGLSGNTIYF. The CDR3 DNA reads TGTGCCAGCAGCTTGGTCAACGGGTTATCTGGAAACACCATATATTTT.